This TCR beta chain comes out of a study of human T cells and chemical hapten exposure. The time point: pre-sensitization, week 0. The treatment was: therapeutic diphenylcyclopropenone sensitization with weekly scalp DPC. The CDR3 runs to 11 residues. Per the germline V gene, CDR1 is SQVTM and CDR2 is ANQGSEA. The V end was cut by 5 bases, the J end by 2 bases, with 4 bases between. TCRdb ran MiXCR on the RACE reads and lists one entry per CDR3 protein. The profile shows nearly 110,000 distinct CDR3 sequences, roughly 12% of them singletons. The clonotype was recovered from a woman in her forties or fifties with alopecia areata. Some clones in this sample may be carry-over from other donors' samples. V gene TRBV29-1 combines with J gene TRBJ2-1; D gene ambiguous. Specimen: whole blood, collected in connection with sensitization to the hapten diphenylcyclopropenone (DPC). The chain's CDR3 is CSVMTYNEQFF. CDR3 coding DNA: TGCAGCGTTATGACCTACAATGAGCAGTTCTTC.